This TCR beta chain was sequenced during a study of blood T cell repertoires in COVID-19. On the study more broadly: T cells, B-cell-depleted T cells, or PBMCs provided the cDNA or gDNA that served as material.

Original methodology: Reference gene primer amplification gave estimated nucleated cell counts. Clones were read by immunoSEQ multiplex PCR, and TCRdb kept only the in-frame ones, dropping some. The V and J calls and clone size were taken over from that table, and D and trimming were inferred from the DNA. The data contain around 230,000 clones, approximately 84% of them singletons. Germline lookup yields CDR1 LNHDA and CDR2 SQIVND (reference sequence). Deletions cut 4 bases from V and 4 bases from J, with 21 bases between. This CDR3 is 17 amino acids long. The rearrangement joins TRBV19 to TRBJ2-3; a possible D gene is TRBD2 (6 bases). The source material was peripheral blood. The TCR comes from a woman older than 75 with acute or convalescent COVID-19. The CDR3 DNA is TGTGCCAGTAGTAGCTCCCGGCTAGCGAGAGCCCCAGATACGCAGTATTTT. It yields the protein CASSSSRLARAPDTQYF.